Following are 23 T cell receptor beta chains from one sample sequenced in a study of vaccination and CD4 T cells after COVID-19. Specified treatment: roughly 11-day PBMC culture with coronavirus spike peptide pools or control peptides (ViraFEST assay). Cultured CD4+ T cells had their DNA profiled by the Oncomine TCR Beta short-read assay. TCRdb processed the PCR reads anew with MiXCR; each CDR3 protein has one entry. The sample has about 5,100 distinct CDR3 sequences, about 71% seen once. Their antigens remain unidentified. The source material was CD4+ T cells from blood, cultured in vitro. The receptors here all came from a human donor who had recovered from COVID-19.

The chain recombines TRBV7-2 with TRBJ2-3, with 13 bases identical to TRBD2. Trimming cost V 1 base and J 5 bases; bases outside gene matches: 9. The germline gives CDR1 SGHTA, CDR2 FQGNSA. The CDR3 contains 18 residues. As DNA, the CDR3 is TGTGCCAGCAGCTTAGTGGGGGGACTAGCGGGATCTGGAGATACGCAGTATTTT. Encoded protein: CASSLVGGLAGSGDTQYF.

The chain recombines TRBV19 with TRBJ2-1; D gene unclear. V was cut by 2 bases and J by 6 bases, with 14 bases left in between. Per the germline V gene, CDR1 is LNHDA and CDR2 is SQIVND (reference sequence). This CDR3 spans 15 amino acids. As DNA, the CDR3 is TGTGCCAGTAGTATATCTGGCGGAAAAAGCAATGAGCAGTTCTTC. Its protein is CASSISGGKSNEQFF. The whole variable domain, remainder taken from reference TRBV19 and TRBJ2-1, is DGGITQSPKYLFRKEGQNVTLSCEQNLNHDAMYWYRQDPGQGLRLIYYSQIVNDFQKGDIAEGYSVSREKKESFPLTVTSAQKNPTAFYLCASSISGGKSNEQFFGPGTRLTVL.

The chain joins TRBV28 to TRBJ1-5; no clear D. The V and J ends lost 5 bases and 4 bases respectively, with 9 bases between them. The CDR3 is 13 residues long. CDR1 and CDR2 from the germline V gene are MDHEN and SYDVKM. The CDR3 sequence: CASSITLNQPQHF. CDR3 coding DNA: TGTGCCAGCAGTATCACCTTAAATCAGCCCCAGCATTTT.

The chain recombines TRBV10-3 with TRBJ2-3; D might be TRBD2 (7 bases). CDR3 length: 18 amino acids. Germline CDR1 ENHRY, CDR2 SYGVKD. V lost 0 bases and J lost 2, with 18 bases in between. As DNA, the CDR3 is TGTGCCATCAGTGAGTCTCCTTGGGGGGGGGGCCTCACAGATACGCAGTATTTT. It translates to CAISESPWGGGLTDTQYF.

The chain carries TRBV6-4 and TRBJ1-6; possible D gene TRBD1, 5 bases. Germline CDR1 reads MRHNA; CDR2 reads SNTAGT. The CDR3 spans 13 residues. Deletions cut 0 bases from V and 14 bases from J, with 11 bases between. The CDR3 region has the DNA TGTGCCAGCAGTGACTCAGGGGAGGGGTCCCTCCACTTT. Translated, it gives CASSDSGEGSLHF.

This clonotype showed up just once. This sequence joins TRBV2 and TRBJ2-4; D is perhaps TRBD1 (6 bases). The CDR3 is 16 residues long. Trimming took 5 bases from V and 1 from J, leaving 15 bases between them. CDR1 and CDR2 from the germline V gene are SNHLY and FYNNEI. This chain's CDR3 is CASSPGPGAAKNIQYF. CDR3 bases: TGTGCCAGCAGTCCCGGGCCAGGGGCGGCCAAAAACATTCAGTACTTC.

V gene TRBV28 combines with J gene TRBJ1-2, with 7 bases lining up with TRBD1. The CDR3 is 16 amino acids. Germline V CDR1 and CDR2: MDHEN, SYDVKM. Trimming took 5 bases from V and 8 from J; bases not matched to a gene: 17. CDR3 nucleotides: TGTGCCAGCAGTGTGTGGGGACAGTCAGACGGGGAGGGCTACACCTTC. It translates to CASSVWGQSDGEGYTF.

This clonotype was seen more than once but under ten times. The V and J genes are TRBV20-1 and TRBJ1-1; possibly TRBD1 for D (5 bases). The germline V gene encodes CDR1 DFQATT and CDR2 SNEGSKA (reference sequence). Trimming cost V 0 bases and J 5 bases, with 16 bases left between them. The CDR3 runs to 15 residues. CDR3 amino acids: CSARDLAGLETEAFF. CDR3 nucleotide sequence: TGCAGTGCTAGAGACCTCGCAGGGTTGGAGACTGAAGCTTTCTTT.

The V call is TRBV20-1, the J call TRBJ2-3, with a weak D call TRBD1 (5 bases). The CDR3 consists of 18 residues. Trimming stripped 3 bases from V and 0 bases from J, with 22 bases between. Per germline, CDR1 DFQATT and CDR2 SNEGSKA (reference sequence). This CDR3 is CSASDLVNHRYSTDTQYF. CDR3 DNA sequence: TGCAGTGCTAGTGACCTTGTCAACCACAGGTATAGCACAGATACGCAGTATTTT.

This clonotype has a handful of counts. The CDR3 here is CASSVRGSAEAFF. In DNA, the CDR3 is TGTGCCAGCAGCGTTAGGGGTTCCGCTGAAGCTTTCTTT. The chain uses TRBV7-2 and TRBJ1-1; D is possibly TRBD1 (5 bases). This CDR3 is 13 amino acids long. V lost 5 bases to trimming and J lost 6 bases, with 13 bases between them. CDR1 is SGHTA, CDR2 FQGNSA, per germline.

This sequence joins TRBV11-2 and TRBJ2-3; either TRBD1 or TRBD2 may supply D (7 bases each). The CDR3 loop spans 15 amino acids. Trimming cost V 5 bases and J 3 bases, with 15 bases left between them. Germline V gives CDR1 SGHAT, CDR2 FQNNGV. CDR3 nucleotide sequence: TGTGCCAGCAGCCCCCAGGGGGGGCGGACAGATACGCAGTATTTT. This codes for CASSPQGGRTDTQYF.

The chain carries TRBV15 and TRBJ1-4; D gene unclear. The CDR3 has 13 residues. Trimming took off 5 bases at V and 13 bases at J, with 17 bases between the two ends. Germline-derived CDR1 and CDR2 are LNHNV and YYDKDF (reference sequence). The CDR3 coding sequence is TGTGCCACCAGCGGATTAACTAGGGAGGCACTGTTTTTT. It translates to CATSGLTREALFF. Using reference TRBV15 and TRBJ1-4 for the parts outside the CDR3, the full variable domain is DAMVIQNPRYQVTQFGKPVTLSCSQTLNHNVMYWYQQKSSQAPKLLFHYYDKDFNNEADTPDNFQSRRPNTSFCFLDIRSPGLGDTAMYLCATSGLTREALFFGSGTQLSVL.

The chain uses TRBV10-2 and TRBJ2-2, with TRBD2 matching over 8 bases. V lost 11 bases and J lost 0; bases outside the gene matches: 5. CDR3 length: 14 residues. Germline V gene lookup returns CDR1 WSHSY and CDR2 SAAADI. The CDR3 protein is CAVRAGANTGELFF. CDR3 DNA sequence: TGCGCCGTTCGAGCGGGGGCGAACACCGGGGAGCTGTTTTTT.

The J gene is TRBJ2-2, the V gene TRBV20-1; 10 bases are a match to TRBD2. V was pared by 6 bases and J by 5 bases, with 12 bases of the junction left unmatched. Germline CDR1 is DFQATT and CDR2 is SNEGSKA (reference sequence). The CDR3 is 16 residues long. The CDR3 bases are TGCAGTGCAGCTACAGAAAGCGGGGGGGCAACCGGGGAGCTGTTTTTT. Translating gives CSAATESGGATGELFF.

This clonotype turned up a few times. The chain is built from TRBV20-1 and TRBJ1-6; D call uncertain. Deletions cut 0 bases from V and 11 bases from J, with 14 bases between. Germline lookup yields CDR1 DFQATT and CDR2 SNEGSKA (reference sequence). The CDR3 totals 14 residues. The CDR3 DNA is TGCAGTGCTAGAGATGTTCGTGTTTCGGCACCCCTCCACTTT. Translating it yields CSARDVRVSAPLHF.

This clonotype was picked up one time. The chain carries TRBV6-1 and TRBJ1-4, with no clear D. V lost 8 bases, J lost 8 bases, and 12 bases lay in between. The CDR3 extends over 12 amino acids. Germline loops: CDR1 MNHNS, CDR2 SASEGT. This chain's CDR3 is CASGDLREKLFF. The CDR3 DNA sequence: TGTGCCAGCGGCGACCTCCGGGAAAAACTGTTTTTT.

This rearrangement joins TRBV9 to TRBJ1-5; D not resolved. CDR1 and CDR2 from the germline V gene are SGDLS and YYNGEE. Trimming stripped 0 bases from V and 2 bases from J, with 9 bases between. The length of the CDR3 is 15 residues. The CDR3 bases are TGTGCCAGCAGCGTAGACGGGATTGGCAATCAGCCCCAGCATTTT. Its protein is CASSVDGIGNQPQHF.

The chain is built from TRBV7-2 and TRBJ1-5, with TRBD1 matching 8 bases. Germline V gene sequence: CDR1 SGHTA, CDR2 FQGNSA. This CDR3 has 16 residues. Trimming at V came to 6 bases and at J to 2 bases, leaving 9 bases not matched to a gene. CDR3 sequence (DNA): TGTGCCAGCAGTCATAGACAGGGGTCGGGCAATCAGCCCCAGCATTTT. Its translation: CASSHRQGSGNQPQHF. Looking up the rest from reference TRBV7-2 and TRBJ1-5 gives the full variable domain: GAGVSQSPSNKVTEKGKDVELRCDPISGHTALYWYRQSLGQGLEFLIYFQGNSAPDKSGLPSDRFSAERTGGSVSTLTIQRTQQEDSAVYLCASSHRQGSGNQPQHFGDGTRLSIL.

The CDR3 DNA reads as TGTGCCAGCAGCTGGAGCGGGACTCACTACGAGCAGTACTTC. Its translation: CASSWSGTHYEQYF. The rearrangement joins TRBV7-8 to TRBJ2-7, with 7 bases lining up with TRBD2. Germline V lookup: CDR1 SGHVS, CDR2 FQNEAQ. V was pared by 4 bases and J by 3 bases, with 6 bases of the junction left unmatched. The CDR3 extends over 14 amino acids.

The V and J genes are TRBV24-1 and TRBJ2-5; TRBD1 agrees at 7 bases. Per the germline V gene, CDR1 is KGHDR and CDR2 is SFDVKD. J gave up 5 bases and V 2 bases, and 10 bases lay outside the gene matches. The CDR3 consists of 16 residues. DNA for the CDR3: TGTGCCACCAGTGATTCGGACCGGGACAGCGTGGAGACCCAGTACTTC. Translating it yields CATSDSDRDSVETQYF.

The chain couples TRBV6-1 to TRBJ2-3, with TRBD2 identical over 8 bases. V was pared by 6 bases and J by 4 bases, with 12 bases of the junction left unmatched. The CDR3 is 16 residues long. Germline-derived CDR1 and CDR2 are MNHNS and SASEGT. The CDR3 sequence is CASRLVHGGGSDTQYF. For the CDR3, the DNA is TGTGCCAGCAGGCTCGTTCACGGGGGGGGATCAGATACGCAGTATTTT.

This clonotype was counted between two and nine times. One junction end does not reproduce the germline sequence, and a read error may be involved. The V and J genes are TRBV7-6 and TRBJ2-5, with D perhaps TRBD2 (6 bases). Germline-derived CDR1 and CDR2 are SGHVS and FNYEAQ. The CDR3 is 14 amino acids. Written as DNA, the CDR3 is TGTGCTAGCAGCGGGCCGACTCCCCAAGAGACCCAGTACTTC. It specifies CASSGPTPQETQYF. Together with reference TRBV7-6 and TRBJ2-5, the CDR3 gives the full variable domain: GAGVSQSPRYKVTKRGQDVALRCDPISGHVSLYWYRQALGQGPEFLTYFNYEAQQDKSGLPNDRFSAERPEGSISTLTIQRTEQRDSAMYRCASSGPTPQETQYFGPGTRLLVL.

This rearrangement joins TRBV5-1 to TRBJ2-4, with 7 bases aligning to TRBD2. This CDR3 has 15 amino acids. With 0 bases clipped from V and 6 bases from J, the junction kept 6 bases outside the gene matches. Germline V CDR1 and CDR2: SGHRS, YFSETQ. The CDR3 here is CASSLVASGANIQYF. Written as DNA, the CDR3 is TGCGCCAGCAGCTTGGTGGCTAGCGGAGCAAACATTCAGTACTTC.